The clone carrying this TCR beta chain was seen only once. This CDR3 is built from 15 residues. Germline V CDR1 and CDR2: LNHDA, SQIVND (reference sequence). V gave up 4 bases and J gave up 8 bases, with 20 bases separating them. Genomic DNA templated the TCR beta VDJ and CDR3 profiling. TCRdb passed the reads through MiXCR, listing each CDR3 protein once. The sample lists approximately 50,000 distinct CDR3 sequences; 70% to 80% were seen once. The sample comes from a study of CD8+CD57+ T cells in acquired aplastic anemia. Study overall: Sorting CD4+ and CD8+ cells gave DNA averaging about 3.3 ug. On average, healthy donors gave around 9.8 million reads for CD4+ cells.

The chain recombines TRBV19 with TRBJ1-1; D possibly corresponds to TRBD1 (6 bases). The sequencing input was sorted CD4+, CD8+, or CD8+CD57+ T cells (not recorded which) from PBMCs. The TCR comes from a human donor in good health, serving as a control. DNA of the CDR3: TGTGCCAGTAGTAACTTAATACAGGGTTCGACGGAAGCTTTCTTT. This sequence encodes CASSNLIQGSTEAFF.